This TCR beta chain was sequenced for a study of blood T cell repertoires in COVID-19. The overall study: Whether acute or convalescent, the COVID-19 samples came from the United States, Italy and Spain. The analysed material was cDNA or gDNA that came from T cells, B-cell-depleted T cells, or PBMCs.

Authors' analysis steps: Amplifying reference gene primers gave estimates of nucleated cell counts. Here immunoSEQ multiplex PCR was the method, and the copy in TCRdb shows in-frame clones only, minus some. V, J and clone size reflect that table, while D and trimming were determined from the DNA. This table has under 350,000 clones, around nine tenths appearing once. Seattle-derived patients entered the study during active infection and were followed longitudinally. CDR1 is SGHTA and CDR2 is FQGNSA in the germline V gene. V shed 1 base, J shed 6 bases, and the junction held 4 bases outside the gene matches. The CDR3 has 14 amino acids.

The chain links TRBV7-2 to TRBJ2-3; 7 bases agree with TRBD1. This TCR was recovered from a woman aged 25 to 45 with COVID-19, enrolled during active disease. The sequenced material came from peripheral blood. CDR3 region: CASSLVRGLDTQYF. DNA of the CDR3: TGTGCCAGCAGCTTAGTAAGGGGGCTGGATACGCAGTATTTT.